One T cell receptor beta chain is described in this entry. Antigen: not known. These data are taken from a study of T cell responses to AZD1222 COVID-19 vaccine. General study findings and limits: Spike was spanned by vaccine-associated CD4 TCRs, which were dominant at 160-218 and 743-854. Repertoire samples came only from after the peak T cell response. The donor cohort was predominantly white British with a female majority, and clonal diversity may have been underestimated. The study reported that nearly half of spike-specific TCRs target unmutated variant regions.

Only in-frame clones appear in the TCRdb table, and some are missing; sequencing was by immunoSEQ multiplex PCR. This table holds about 40,000 clones, about 88% found once. Looked up from germline, CDR1 is MNHEY and CDR2 is SMNVEV (reference sequence). This CDR3 region has 13 residues. Trimming took 3 bases from V and 9 from J, leaving 12 bases between them. The receptor was isolated from an adult who received the MenACWY meningococcal vaccine as a control. The rearrangement uses TRBV27 and TRBJ2-1; no reliable D call. The sample in question was peripheral blood, obtained 28 days after the second dose of the MenACWY control vaccine. The CDR3 DNA reads TGTGCCAGCAGTTTTGGCGGTAGGTCTGAGCAGTTCTTC. Translated: CASSFGGRSEQFF.